Within the sample, the clone carrying this TCR beta chain is medium-sized. The data stem from a study of blood T cell repertoires in COVID-19. Study details: Samples taken during acute and convalescent COVID-19 were collected in the United States, Italy and Spain.

This table comes from immunoSEQ multiplex PCR, and its TCRdb copy is limited to in-frame clones, with some not included. The table shows about 23,000 clones, with around 94% occurring only once. Per germline, CDR1 LNHDA and CDR2 SQIVND (reference sequence). The V and J ends lost 4 bases and 1 base respectively, with 7 bases between them. This CDR3 has 13 amino acids. Material: peripheral blood. This receptor was taken from a woman in her fifties or sixties with active COVID-19. This sequence joins TRBV19 and TRBJ1-1, with D uncertain. CDR3 residues: CASSTYQNTEAFF. The CDR3 DNA reads as TGTGCCAGTAGTACCTACCAGAACACTGAAGCTTTCTTT.